This TCR beta chain derives from a study of blood T cells in healthy people across ages. This clonotype has more than one count but fewer than ten. Next came a second PCR, run for roughly 7 to 12 cycles, which used a sample-barcoded 5' primer along with a J-beta primer mix. TCRdb independently ran MiXCR on the 5' RACE reads; one entry per CDR3 protein. This table has hundreds of thousands of distinct CDR3 sequences, roughly 52% appearing once. Sample: blood. The TCR sequence derives from a young man in good health.

CDR3 DNA sequence: TGCAGTGCTAGAGGTCTACAGGGCGGGGAGACCCAGTACTTC. This encodes CSARGLQGGETQYF. The chain couples TRBV20-1 to TRBJ2-5, with TRBD1 as a possible D gene (6 bases). The germline V gene has CDR1 DFQATT and CDR2 SNEGSKA (reference sequence). CDR3 length: 14 residues. V lost 1 base to trimming and J lost 5 bases, with 14 bases between them.